This record concerns one T cell receptor (beta chain) sequence. Some clones are missing from TCRdb's copy, which holds only in-frame ones; the method was immunoSEQ multiplex PCR. Here the sample spans around 82,000 clones, almost 85% being singletons. Germline V gene data show CDR1 as SEHNR and CDR2 as FQNEAQ (reference sequence). V shed 5 bases and J shed 3 bases, with 13 bases lying between them. The CDR3 totals 15 residues. Time point described: baseline, week 1 (first vaccination visit). Noted treatment: pre-vaccination baseline after standard-of-care therapy. In every donor, the tumor was a new WHO grade 3 or 4 IDH1-mutant, ATRX-lost astrocytoma. The source of the sample is a study of a mutant IDH1 vaccine in newly diagnosed glioma. Study at large: Mean patient age was around 40 years; around 62% were male and approximately 38% female. Every participant had undergone radiotherapy, temozolomide, or both before, and most underwent both.

The sample was PBMCs, taken from a glioma patient treated with radiotherapy, temozolomide or both. This receptor was identified in a man between 40 and 49 years old with glioma. Some clones in this sample may be carry-over from other donors' samples. The J gene is TRBJ2-2, the V gene TRBV7-9, with no clear D. The CDR3 region has the DNA TGTGCCAGCAGCCCCCGTCGGGCCGACACCGGGGAGCTGTTTTTT. This encodes CASSPRRADTGELFF.